These 14 T cell receptor beta chains share one sample of origin, sequenced in a study of blood T cell repertoires in COVID-19. The method was immunoSEQ multiplex PCR; TCRdb's version includes in-frame clones alone and lacks a portion of them. The sample yields under 450,000 clones, more than 75% seen once. Sequenced material: PBMCs or T cells enriched from blood (not recorded which). These receptors were obtained from a man aged 30-40 years who had recovered from COVID-19.

The chain combines TRBV27 with TRBJ1-1; D remains unclear. CDR3 length: 12 residues. Germline V lookup: CDR1 MNHEY, CDR2 SMNVEV (reference sequence). V was pared by 2 bases and J by 8 bases, with 9 bases between. DNA for the CDR3: TGTGCCAGCAGTTTACCGGGGTTAGAAGCTTTCTTT. This codes for CASSLPGLEAFF.

V gene TRBV5-1 combines with J gene TRBJ2-1, with a tentative D call TRBD2 (6 bases). The ends were cut back, 0 bases at V and 7 bases at J, with 14 bases in the middle. This CDR3 contains 15 residues. The germline CDR1 and CDR2 sequences are SGHRS and YFSETQ. The CDR3 DNA reads TGCGCCAGCAGCTTGGATGCCGCGGGAAGGAATGAGCAGTTCTTC. Translated: CASSLDAAGRNEQFF.

This clone has only one observation. The chain has TRBV30 and TRBJ1-5, with D perhaps matching TRBD1 (5 bases). Trimming cost V 5 bases and J 4 bases, with 18 bases left between them. Germline assignment: CDR1 GTSNPN and CDR2 SVGIG (reference sequence). The CDR3 contains 15 residues. The CDR3 sequence is CAWDTGGFLNQPQHF. CDR3 sequence (DNA): TGTGCCTGGGACACCGGGGGTTTTCTAAATCAGCCCCAGCATTTT.

J is TRBJ2-2 and V is TRBV7-9, with TRBD2 matching 8 bases. Trimming cost V 3 bases and J 4 bases; bases outside gene matches: 4. The CDR3 sequence is 15 residues long. Germline V gene sequence: CDR1 SEHNR, CDR2 FQNEAQ (reference sequence). DNA for the CDR3: TGTGCCAGCAGCTTCGGGACTAGAGGCACCGGGGAGCTGTTTTTT. Encoded protein: CASSFGTRGTGELFF.

This chain links TRBV11-2 with TRBJ2-7; no reliable D call. The CDR3 consists of 15 residues. Per germline, CDR1 SGHAT and CDR2 FQNNGV. V was shortened by 0 bases and J by 1 base, with 10 bases between the two germline ends. CDR3 in DNA: TGTGCCAGCAGCTTAGAGGTGGCAGTTTCCTACGAGCAGTACTTC. The encoded protein is CASSLEVAVSYEQYF.

The chain is built from TRBV4-2 and TRBJ1-5, with D maybe TRBD1 (5 bases). Germline-derived CDR1 and CDR2 are LGHNA and YNFKEQ. The V end lost 4 bases, the J end lost 1 base, and 11 bases lay between the germline ends. This CDR3 is built from 15 residues. The CDR3 DNA sequence: TGTGCCAGCAGCCCCACGGGGGTGAGCAATCAGCCCCAGCATTTT. Residues: CASSPTGVSNQPQHF.

V usage is TRBV9 and J usage is TRBJ2-7, with 10 bases that match TRBD1. The CDR3 runs 13 residues. The trim removed 4 bases at V and 4 bases at J, leaving 2 bases unmatched. Germline loops: CDR1 SGDLS, CDR2 YYNGEE. The CDR3 DNA reads as TGTGCCAGCAGCATGGGACAGGGGTACGAGCAGTACTTC. It translates to CASSMGQGYEQYF.

The chain couples TRBV4-3 to TRBJ1-6; tentatively, D is TRBD1 (5 bases). Trimming cost V 0 bases and J 6 bases, with 12 bases left between them. Per the germline V gene, CDR1 is LGHNA and CDR2 is YSLEER. The CDR3 sequence is 16 residues long. The CDR3 DNA is TGCGCCAGCAGCCAAGATACAAGGGGCCGTAATTCACCCCTCCACTTT. Translated: CASSQDTRGRNSPLHF.

The chain combines TRBV4-3 with TRBJ2-7, with 8 bases fitting TRBD1. This CDR3 contains 15 residues. V lost 2 bases, J lost 6 bases, and 9 bases stayed unmatched. The germline V gene encodes CDR1 LGHNA and CDR2 YSLEER. Written as DNA, the CDR3 is TGCGCCAGCAGCCAAAGGGGGACAGGTTCCGGCGAGCAGTACTTC. Translation: CASSQRGTGSGEQYF.

The chain carries TRBV27 and TRBJ2-7; 11 bases line up with TRBD1. CDR1 is MNHEY, CDR2 SMNVEV, per germline (reference sequence). Unmatched junction bases numbered 5, after V lost 7 bases and J lost 0 bases. This CDR3 comprises 15 residues. The CDR3 DNA follows: TGTGCCAGCACCATCGGGACAGGGGGCTCCTACGAGCAGTACTTC. Protein product: CASTIGTGGSYEQYF.

This rearrangement joins TRBV7-2 to TRBJ1-1; D remains ambiguous. V lost 5 bases to trimming and J lost 1 base, with 14 bases between them. This CDR3 has 15 residues. In germline, CDR1 is SGHTA, CDR2 FQGNSA. The CDR3 is CASSATRSGNTEAFF. The CDR3 coding sequence is TGTGCCAGCAGCGCAACTCGATCGGGGAACACTGAAGCTTTCTTT.

In nucleotides, the CDR3 is TGTGCCACCCACACAGGGCGGGCTGATATCGCTGCGCAGTATTTT. As protein: CATHTGRADIAAQYF. This chain links TRBV27 with TRBJ2-3; D might be TRBD1 (6 bases). V lost 10 bases and J lost 10, with 27 bases in between. Per germline, CDR1 MNHEY and CDR2 SMNVEV (reference sequence). CDR3 length: 15 residues.

The gene calls are TRBV14 and TRBJ2-4, with D maybe TRBD2 (6 bases). In germline, CDR1 is SGHDN, CDR2 FVKESK. Trimming shortened V by 6 bases and J by 6 bases, and 12 bases separated the two germline ends. The CDR3 totals 13 residues. Written as DNA, the CDR3 is TGTGCCAGCAGTCCTTTCGGGGGAAACATTCAGTACTTC. Protein sequence: CASSPFGGNIQYF.

V and J are TRBV6-5 and TRBJ2-3; TRBD2 is a possible D gene (6 bases). The V gene lost 0 bases and the J gene lost 9 bases, with 10 bases spanning the gap. Germline V CDR1 and CDR2: MNHEY, SVGAGI. The CDR3 length is 13 residues. CDR3 in DNA: TGTGCCAGCAGTTACTCCAACAGCGGGACGCAGTATTTT. As protein: CASSYSNSGTQYF.